This note documents a single TCR beta chain sequence. The record originates from a study of blood T cell repertoires in COVID-19. The CDR3 runs to 14 residues. The V and J ends lost 5 bases and 4 bases respectively, with 14 bases between them. Germline CDR1 reads SEHNR; CDR2 reads FQNEAQ (reference sequence). The table came from immunoSEQ multiplex PCR; TCRdb's copy has only in-frame clones and leaves some out. The data hold tens of thousands of clones, with roughly 80% observed a single time. V is TRBV7-9 and J is TRBJ1-2, with D possibly being TRBD1 (6 bases). The sample comprised peripheral blood. The source is a woman aged 70-85 years with active or convalescent COVID-19. Here the CDR3 reads CASSNYRETYGYTF. Here the CDR3 DNA reads TGTGCCAGCAGCAACTACAGGGAGACCTATGGCTACACCTTC.